This T cell receptor beta chain came from a study of cytomegalovirus exposure and HLA in healthy donors. Study-wide findings and caveats: Later analysis suggested links between common viral pathogens and several top significant clusters.

A note on this clone: What it recognizes is unknown.

V was pared by 5 bases and J by 11 bases, with 14 bases between. The CDR3 has 13 amino acids. The germline CDR1 and CDR2 sequences are SGHTS and YDEGEE. A multiplex PCR was run with 60 Vbeta primers and 13 Jbeta primers. TCRdb keeps only in-frame clones here, not all; method: immunoSEQ multiplex PCR. Its table records more than 65,000 clones. Sequencing input: PBMCs. This sequence originates from a man aged 35-49 years in good health and CMV-seronegative. The chain has TRBV5-8 and TRBJ1-6; D gene uncertain. As DNA, the CDR3 is TGTGCCAGCAGGTTCGGGAAGTTTGCACCCCTCCACTTT. Its translation: CASRFGKFAPLHF.